The 10 T cell receptor beta chains listed next were all sequenced from one sample in a study of shared clonotypes between healthy human individuals. The assay was immunoSEQ multiplex PCR, and TCRdb's table has in-frame clones only and misses some. The sample holds about 820,000 clones; 85% to 95% are singletons and the top ten take around 24%. CD45RO-negative, CCR7-selected cells formed the naive CD8 fraction, which excluded terminally differentiated effector memory CD45RA+ cells. Sequencing input: naive CD8+ T cells sorted from blood. These receptors were obtained from a man aged 25-40 years in good health.

This clone has only one observation. The chain employs TRBV30 and TRBJ1-2; TRBD1 agrees at 8 bases. Germline-derived CDR1 and CDR2 are GTSNPN and SVGIG (reference sequence). The CDR3 contains 14 residues. V lost 1 base to trimming and J lost 8 bases; unmatched junction nucleotides: 9. CDR3 amino acids: CAWSGTGFYVGYTF. In DNA form, the CDR3 reads TGTGCCTGGAGTGGGACAGGGTTCTATGTAGGCTACACCTTC.

This chain connects TRBV4-1 to TRBJ1-1; TRBD1 might be the D (5 bases). CDR1 and CDR2 from the germline V gene are MGHRA and YSYEKL. CDR3 length: 15 residues. V was trimmed by 1 base and J by 1 base, leaving 10 bases between them. The CDR3 sequence is CASSQVETANTEAFF. The CDR3 DNA is TGCGCCAGCAGCCAAGTCGAGACAGCGAACACTGAAGCTTTCTTT.

This chain's CDR3 is CASSHGQGIYEQYF. CDR3 DNA sequence: TGTGCCAGCAGCCACGGACAGGGGATCTACGAGCAGTACTTC. The chain has TRBV7-3 and TRBJ2-7; 9 nucleotides align to TRBD1. V shed 5 bases and J 3 bases; nucleotides not matched to a gene: 5. Germline loops: CDR1 SGHTA, CDR2 FQGTGA. This CDR3 has 14 residues.

The gene calls are TRBV7-9 and TRBJ2-5, with D perhaps matching TRBD1 or TRBD2 (5 bases each). V lost 2 bases and J lost 1, with 14 bases in between. The CDR3 runs 16 residues. Germline-derived CDR1 and CDR2 are SEHNR and FQNEAQ (reference sequence). CDR3 sequence reads: CASSLTTQGRQETQYF. CDR3 in DNA: TGTGCCAGCAGCTTAACGACCCAGGGACGCCAAGAGACCCAGTACTTC.

This chain joins TRBV7-8 and TRBJ2-7, with D uncertain. CDR1 and CDR2 (germline): SGHVS, FQNEAQ. The CDR3 is 13 residues long. The V end was cut by 2 bases, the J end by 0 bases, with 5 bases between. CDR3 DNA sequence: TGTGCCAGCAGCTTAACAAACTCCTACGAGCAGTACTTC. Translated, it gives CASSLTNSYEQYF.

The V call is TRBV2, the J call TRBJ2-1, with D hard to call. The CDR3 is 10 residues long. The ends were cut back, 9 bases at V and 10 bases at J, with 10 bases in the middle. The germline CDR1 and CDR2 sequences are SNHLY and FYNNEI. The CDR3 DNA reads as TGTGCCAGAGCCCTGGAGGAGCAGTTCTTC. Translated: CARALEEQFF.

The chain carries TRBV9 and TRBJ2-1, with D unclear. Germline lookup yields CDR1 SGDLS and CDR2 YYNGEE. This CDR3 is 12 amino acids long. V lost 4 bases and J 3 bases, leaving 5 bases between the germline ends. The CDR3 here is CASSWDYNEQFF. CDR3 coding DNA: TGTGCCAGCAGCTGGGACTACAATGAGCAGTTCTTC. Together with reference TRBV9 and TRBJ2-1, the CDR3 gives the full variable domain: DSGVTQTPKHLITATGQRVTLRCSPRSGDLSVYWYQQSLDQGLQFLIQYYNGEERAKGNILERFSAQQFPDLHSELNLSSLELGDSALYFCASSWDYNEQFFGPGTRLTVL.

The CDR3 loop is CAIMAGGSYEQYF. CDR3 sequence (DNA): TGTGCCATCATGGCAGGGGGATCGTACGAGCAGTACTTC. This chain connects TRBV10-3 to TRBJ2-7; 7 bases match TRBD1. The CDR3 is 13 amino acids. The trim removed 7 bases at V and 4 bases at J, leaving 7 bases unmatched. The V gene's germline CDR1 is ENHRY and CDR2 SYGVKD.

This chain links TRBV27 with TRBJ1-2; 8 nucleotides line up with TRBD1. The ends lost 3 bases at V and 7 bases at J; junction bases unmatched: 7. This CDR3 comprises 14 residues. Per the germline V gene, CDR1 is MNHEY and CDR2 is SMNVEV (reference sequence). This CDR3 reads CASSLTGEVSGYTF. DNA of the CDR3: TGTGCCAGCAGTTTGACAGGGGAAGTCTCTGGCTACACCTTC.

V gene TRBV6-5 combines with J gene TRBJ2-7, with 9 bases that match TRBD1. V lost 6 bases to trimming and J lost 7 bases; unmatched junction nucleotides: 13. Germline CDR1 is MNHEY and CDR2 is SVGAGI. The CDR3 loop spans 15 amino acids. Written as DNA, the CDR3 is TGTGCCAGCAGGGAAACAGGGGGCCAAATAATTGAGCAGTACTTC. This translates into CASRETGGQIIEQYF.